This T cell receptor (beta chain) was sequenced in a study of blood T cell repertoires in COVID-19. Study-level background: COVID-19 samples from acute and convalescent phases originated in the United States, Italy and Spain.

CDR1 KGHDR and CDR2 SFDVKD come from the germline V gene. V shed 3 bases, J shed 5 bases, and the junction held 6 bases outside the gene matches. This CDR3 spans 16 amino acids. Original processing methods: Estimates of nucleated cell counts were drawn from the amplification of reference gene primers. The protocol was immunoSEQ multiplex PCR, while the TCRdb copy is restricted to in-frame clones and leaves out a portion. V, J and clone size are those of that table, while D and trimming were read from the DNA. The data hold tens of thousands of clones, with over 90% observed a single time. The TCR sequence derives from a man aged 45-65 years with active COVID-19. The chain carries TRBV24-1 and TRBJ1-5, with TRBD1 identical over 10 bases. The specimen was peripheral blood. This chain's CDR3 is CATSDGDRGLHQPQHF. As DNA, the CDR3 is TGTGCCACCAGTGATGGAGACAGGGGGCTTCATCAGCCCCAGCATTTT.